These 10 T cell receptor beta chains originate from one sample sequenced in a study of PD-L1 blockade in urothelial cancer. Specified time point: peripheral blood 6 weeks after treatment start. TCRdb's table, derived via immunoSEQ multiplex PCR, lists solely in-frame clones and lacks some. The table shows around 49,000 clones, with roughly four fifths occurring only once. The sample here was PBMCs, taken around atezolizumab (anti-PD-L1) treatment. These receptors came from a man aged 55 to 69 with urothelial cancer.

In nucleotides, the CDR3 is TGTGCCAGTAGTGTCAGCCCGACAGTTCGAGATACGCAGTATTTT. Its translation: CASSVSPTVRDTQYF. The V call is TRBV19, the J call TRBJ2-3; D perhaps matches TRBD1 (5 bases). The V and J ends lost 5 bases and 5 bases respectively, with 17 bases between them. Germline V lookup: CDR1 LNHDA, CDR2 SQIVND (reference sequence). This CDR3 spans 15 amino acids.

V gene TRBV29-1 combines with J gene TRBJ2-7; tentatively, D is TRBD1 (6 bases). CDR3 size: 11 residues. Germline V gene lookup returns CDR1 SQVTM and CDR2 ANQGSEA. Trimming removed 7 bases at V and 6 bases at J, with 13 bases between. CDR3 DNA: TGCAGCGGACAACAGGGAAGCGAGCAGTACTTC. It yields the protein CSGQQGSEQYF.

J is TRBJ2-1 and V is TRBV7-2; 11 bases align to TRBD2. With 3 bases clipped from V and 6 bases from J, the junction kept 4 bases outside the gene matches. The CDR3 totals 15 residues. Germline CDR1 is SGHTA and CDR2 is FQGNSA. Here the CDR3 reads CASSFRLAGSNEQFF. CDR3 nucleotides: TGTGCCAGCAGCTTTCGACTAGCGGGGAGCAATGAGCAGTTCTTC.

This clone appeared a few times. CDR3 nucleotide sequence: TGTGCCAGCTCACCATTTAGCGGGGGGCGCACAGATACGCAGTATTTT. It translates to CASSPFSGGRTDTQYF. The chain couples TRBV18 to TRBJ2-3; 10 nucleotides line up with TRBD2. Germline loops: CDR1 KGHSH, CDR2 LQKENI. V trimming: 2 bases; J trimming: 1 base; junction bases outside the gene matches: 3. This CDR3 comprises 16 residues. Based on the CDR3 plus reference TRBV18 and TRBJ2-3, the full variable domain is NAGVMQNPRHLVRRRGQEARLRCSPMKGHSHVYWYRQLPEEGLKFMVYLQKENIIDESGMPKERFSAEFPKEGPSILRIQQVVRGDSAAYFCASSPFSGGRTDTQYFGPGTRLTVL.

This chain links TRBV7-9 with TRBJ1-1; D might be TRBD1 (6 bases). This CDR3 spans 15 amino acids. Between the trimmed V and J ends, which lost 4 bases and 3 bases, there was a span of 15 bases. Germline V gene data show CDR1 as SEHNR and CDR2 as FQNEAQ (reference sequence). CDR3 DNA: TGTGCCAGCAGCTACAACCTCAGGGGCGACACTGAAGCTTTCTTT. Amino acids: CASSYNLRGDTEAFF.

This rearrangement joins TRBV5-1 to TRBJ2-5; 9 bases fit TRBD1. Germline loops: CDR1 SGHRS, CDR2 YFSETQ. The CDR3 length is 15 residues. With V trimmed by 4 bases and J by 2 bases, 6 bases remained unmatched. CDR3: CASSLGQGWQETQYF. Written as DNA, the CDR3 is TGCGCCAGCAGCCTCGGACAGGGGTGGCAAGAGACCCAGTACTTC.

This chain connects TRBV11-2 to TRBJ2-3; D gene unclear. The CDR3 consists of 13 residues. With 5 bases removed from V and 2 bases from J, the gap between germline ends came to 8 bases. Germline V gene lookup returns CDR1 SGHAT and CDR2 FQNNGV. CDR3: CASSQVSTDTQYF. The CDR3 DNA reads as TGTGCCAGCAGCCAGGTGTCCACAGATACGCAGTATTTT. Combining the CDR3 with reference TRBV11-2 and TRBJ2-3 gives the whole variable domain EAGVAQSPRYKIIEKRQSVAFWCNPISGHATLYWYQQILGQGPKLLIQFQNNGVVDDSQLPKDRFSAERLKGVDSTLKIQPAKLEDSAVYLCASSQVSTDTQYFGPGTRLTVL.

The chain links TRBV18 to TRBJ2-2; D remains ambiguous. This CDR3 has 14 residues. V shed 3 bases and J shed 1 base, with 6 bases lying between them. Per the germline V gene, CDR1 is KGHSH and CDR2 is LQKENI. As DNA, the CDR3 is TGTGCCAGCTCACCGAGGCAGAACACCGGGGAGCTGTTTTTT. It codes for CASSPRQNTGELFF.

The V and J genes are TRBV11-2 and TRBJ1-1, with D possibly being TRBD1 (5 bases). The CDR3 covers 15 residues. V was pared by 0 bases and J by 5 bases, with 13 bases between. From germline, CDR1 is SGHAT and CDR2 FQNNGV. The CDR3 nucleotides read TGTGCCAGCAGCTTAGATCGATGGAAGGGGACTGAAGCTTTCTTT. Its protein product is CASSLDRWKGTEAFF.

The chain joins TRBV20-1 to TRBJ1-4; tentatively, D is TRBD1 (5 bases). Trimming left V 8 bases short and J 3 bases short, with 7 bases between. The germline CDR1 and CDR2 sequences are DFQATT and SNEGSKA (reference sequence). The CDR3 contains 11 residues. This chain's CDR3 is CSTGPNEKLFF. CDR3 bases: TGCAGTACAGGTCCTAATGAAAAACTGTTTTTT.